This entry lists 6 T cell receptor beta chains sequenced from one sample in a study of regulatory T cells in long-lasting Graves disease. The time point is: newly diagnosed GD, antithyroid drugs for less than 3 months. After RNA was extracted from PBMCs, the TCR library was made from it. Arm-PCR of CDR3 regions and iRepertoire HTBI primers were the basis on which TCR beta libraries were built. MiXCR, run by TCRdb on the multiplex PCR reads, gives a single entry per CDR3 protein. The sample lists under 300,000 distinct CDR3 sequences; just over 20% were seen once. The sequences come from peripheral blood mononuclear cells (PBMCs), collected at new diagnosis, from a patient treated with antithyroid drugs. The receptors come from a female donor with Graves disease.

This clonotype occurred a few times. A much larger clone differs from this one at a single base, so this may be a read error. The chain is built from TRBV6-1 and TRBJ1-1; 7 positions agree with TRBD1. In germline, CDR1 is MNHNS, CDR2 SASEGT. CDR3 length: 15 residues. This chain's CDR3 is CASSTVTGVGTEALF. CDR3 sequence (DNA): TGTGCCAGCAGTACCGTAACAGGGGTCGGAACTGAAGCTCTCTTT.

This clonotype was observed at least ten times. The rearrangement joins TRBV5-4 to TRBJ1-1; 7 nucleotides agree with TRBD1. J was trimmed by 6 bases and V by 2 bases; bases with no gene match: 10. CDR1 and CDR2 (germline): SGHNT, YYREEE (reference sequence). This CDR3 spans 15 amino acids. The CDR3 spells CASSFRQGQRAEAFF. For the CDR3, the DNA is TGTGCCAGCAGCTTCCGACAGGGACAAAGGGCTGAAGCTTTCTTT.

At least ten counts were recorded for this clonotype. The chain recombines TRBV28 with TRBJ1-1, with unresolved D. The CDR3 spans 13 residues. Germline-derived CDR1 and CDR2 are MDHEN and SYDVKM. V was pared by 4 bases and J by 4 bases, with 10 bases between. As DNA, the CDR3 is TGTGCCAGCAGTTCCGGGTGGGCCACTGAAGCTTTCTTT. It translates to CASSSGWATEAFF.

Concerning this clonotype: Given a much more abundant clone one base away, this may be a read error. This chain joins TRBV29-1 and TRBJ2-7, with TRBD1 matching over 7 bases. CDR1 and CDR2 from the germline V gene are SQVTM and ANQGSEA. This CDR3 has 11 residues. V was pared by 6 bases and J by 5 bases, with 4 bases of the junction left unmatched. In nucleotides, the CDR3 is TGCAGCGTACACAGGGGCCACGAGCAGTACTTC. Its translation: CSVHRGHEQYF.

In its sample, this clonotype was seen many times. The genes are TRBV2 and TRBJ2-3, with D possibly matching TRBD1 (6 bases). The CDR3 has 13 amino acids. Germline CDR1 is SNHLY and CDR2 is FYNNEI. V lost 6 bases, J lost 7 bases, and 14 bases lay in between. CDR3 DNA sequence: TGTGCCAGCAGAAGAGACGGGGACAATACGCAGTATTTT. It translates to CASRRDGDNTQYF.

This clonotype has ten or more counts. The chain couples TRBV27 to TRBJ2-2; D is unresolved. The germline gives CDR1 MNHEY, CDR2 SMNVEV (reference sequence). Trimming took 8 bases from V and 0 from J, leaving 16 bases between them. CDR3 length equals 16 residues. CDR3: CASGVHDPANTGELFF. Written as DNA, the CDR3 is TGTGCCAGCGGGGTCCACGATCCCGCGAACACCGGGGAGCTGTTTTTT.